This is a list of T cell receptor beta chains from one sample in a study of blood T cell repertoires in COVID-19. Here immunoSEQ multiplex PCR was the method, and the copy in TCRdb shows in-frame clones only, minus some. The sample includes approximately 410,000 clones, around 86% of them seen just once. Sequenced input: peripheral blood. The receptors originated from a woman in her thirties with active or convalescent COVID-19. CDR3s leave out the opening cysteine and the closing phenylalanine or tryptophan. The order of the fields is clone size, J gene, V gene, CDR3 length, CDR3 protein. The size entry is marked missing in some rows and otherwise reads once, few, many or a size class.

-,TRBJ2-3,TRBV5-4,13,ASSPGQGGSDTQY
-,TRBJ2-7,TRBV6-5,12,ASSSSGGTYEQY
-,TRBJ1-4,TRBV28,16,ASTTPGHDLSTNEKLF
once,TRBJ2-7,TRBV19,11,ASAWGGGYEQY
-,TRBJ1-1,TRBV5-1,16,ASSAQGVYGSGNTEAF
-,TRBJ2-3,TRBV5-1,12,ASSSGQVTDTQY
-,TRBJ2-5,TRBV7-9,14,ASSPRTGALQETQY
once,TRBJ1-1,TRBV4-1,14,ASSLTLRREGTEAF
-,TRBJ1-2,TRBV11-3,18,ASSLPTILGGGRDIYGYT
-,TRBJ1-1,TRBV6-5,12,ASSPRWEDTEAF